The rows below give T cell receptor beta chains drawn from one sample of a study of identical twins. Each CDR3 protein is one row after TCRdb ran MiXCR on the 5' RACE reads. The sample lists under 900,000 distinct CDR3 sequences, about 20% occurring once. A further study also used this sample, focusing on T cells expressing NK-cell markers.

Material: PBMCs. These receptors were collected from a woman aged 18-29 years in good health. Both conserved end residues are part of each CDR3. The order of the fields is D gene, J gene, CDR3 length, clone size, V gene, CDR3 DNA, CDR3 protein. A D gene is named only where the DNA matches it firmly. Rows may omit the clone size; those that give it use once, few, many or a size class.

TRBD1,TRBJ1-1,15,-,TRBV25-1,TGTGCCAGCAGTGAACCTCGGACAGGGAGCACTGAAGCTTTCTTT,CASSEPRTGSTEAFF
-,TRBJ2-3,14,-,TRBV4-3,TGCGCCAGCAGCCCTGGGCGGTTCACAGATACGCAGTATTTT,CASSPGRFTDTQYF
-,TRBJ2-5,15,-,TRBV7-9,TGTGCCAGCAGTCCCGTCGGCAAGGGTAGAGAGACCCAGTACTTC,CASSPVGKGRETQYF
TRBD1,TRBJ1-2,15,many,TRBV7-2,TGTGCCAGCAGCTCGCAGGGGGCGATGGTTTATGGCTACACCTTC,CASSSQGAMVYGYTF
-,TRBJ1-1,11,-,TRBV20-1,TGCAGTGCTCCTTCGTGGCGTGAAGCTTTCTTT,CSAPSWREAFF
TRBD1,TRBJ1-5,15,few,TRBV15,TGTGCCACCAGCAAACGCGGGACAGGGGAACAGCCCCAGCATTTT,CATSKRGTGEQPQHF
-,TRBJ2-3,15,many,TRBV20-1,TGCAGTGCTAGAGATGGCGGGACAGGCACAGATACGCAGTATTTT,CSARDGGTGTDTQYF
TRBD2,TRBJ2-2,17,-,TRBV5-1,TGCGCCAGCAGCTTTGGTCCGGGAGGCTGGGGGACCGGGGAGCTGTTTTTT,CASSFGPGGWGTGELFF
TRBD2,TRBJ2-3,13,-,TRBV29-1,TGCAGCGTTAGGAGCGGGGTACCAGATACGCAGTATTTT,CSVRSGVPDTQYF
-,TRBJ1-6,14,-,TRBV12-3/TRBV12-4,TGTGCCAGCAGTTTACAGGTGGGGAATTCACCCCTCCACTTT,CASSLQVGNSPLHF
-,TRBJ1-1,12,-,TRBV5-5,TGTGCCAGCACCATGGGTTTCACTGAAGCTTTCTTT,CASTMGFTEAFF
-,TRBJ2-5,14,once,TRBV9,TGTGCCAGCAGCGTAGATGGGGCGCAAGAGACCCAGTACTTC,CASSVDGAQETQYF
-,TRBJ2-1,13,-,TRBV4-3,TGCGCCAGCAGCCCTACTAGCCTGAGTGAGCAGTTCTTC,CASSPTSLSEQFF
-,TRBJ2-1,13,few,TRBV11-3,TGTGCCAGCGGGCGGCACGAGGGAGATGAGCAGTTCTTC,CASGRHEGDEQFF
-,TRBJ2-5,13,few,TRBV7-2,TGTGCCAGCAGCTTAGCCAGGGCGGGGACCCAGTACTTC,CASSLARAGTQYF
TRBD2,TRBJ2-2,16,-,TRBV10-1,TGCGCCAGCAGTGAGTCTAGGCTAGCGGGAGTCGGGGAGCTGTTTTTT,CASSESRLAGVGELFF
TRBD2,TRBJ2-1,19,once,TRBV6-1,TGTGCCAGCAGCCTACAGGGTAGTTTAGGACTAGCGGTTTACAATGAGCAGTTCTTC,CASSLQGSLGLAVYNEQFF
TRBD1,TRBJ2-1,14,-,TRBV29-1,TGCAGCGTTGTTTGGGACAGGGTACGTAATGAGCAGTTCTTC,CSVVWDRVRNEQFF
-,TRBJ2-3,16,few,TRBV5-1,TGCGCCAGCAGCTTCCTGGCGGGGCCTGACACAGATACGCAGTATTTT,CASSFLAGPDTDTQYF
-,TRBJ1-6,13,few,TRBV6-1,TGTGCCAGCAGTGAAGCGCGGAATTCACCCCTCCACTTT,CASSEARNSPLHF
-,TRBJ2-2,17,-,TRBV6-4,TGTGCCAGCAGTCTATCCTTTAGCGGAACGAACACCAGGGAGCTGTTTTTT,CASSLSFSGTNTRELFF
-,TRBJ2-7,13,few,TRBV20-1,TGCAGTGCTAGAGATGTCACTAACTACGAGCAGTACTTC,CSARDVTNYEQYF
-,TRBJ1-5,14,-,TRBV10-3,TGTGCCATCAGCGGCCCAGGGTCCGATCAGCCCCAGCATTTT,CAISGPGSDQPQHF
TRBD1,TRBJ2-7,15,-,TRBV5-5,TGTGCCAGCAGCAGGGGCTATACAGGGGGCTACGAGCAGTACTTC,CASSRGYTGGYEQYF
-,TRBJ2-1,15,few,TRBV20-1,TGCAGTGCTACGGCGTCGAGCGGAATCTACAATGAGCAGTTCTTC,CSATASSGIYNEQFF
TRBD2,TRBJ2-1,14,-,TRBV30,TGTGCCTGGACGGGGGGGGGCTCCTACAATGAGCAGTTCTTC,CAWTGGGSYNEQFF
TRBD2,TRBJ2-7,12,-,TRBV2,TGTGCCAGCCATACCTGGGGGGGCGAGCAGTACTTC,CASHTWGGEQYF
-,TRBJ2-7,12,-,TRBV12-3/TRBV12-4,TGTGCCAGCAGTTTCTCAGGGTCAGGGCAGTACTTC,CASSFSGSGQYF
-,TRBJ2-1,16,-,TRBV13,TGTGCCAGCAGCTCCCCGGGGACCTACTCCTACAATGATCAGTTCTTC,CASSSPGTYSYNDQFF
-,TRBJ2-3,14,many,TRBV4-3,TGCGCCAGCAGCCCTCAGCGTAGCACAGATACGCAGTATTTT,CASSPQRSTDTQYF
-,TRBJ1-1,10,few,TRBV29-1,TGCAGCGTTGCCCACGCTGAAGCTTTCTTT,CSVAHAEAFF
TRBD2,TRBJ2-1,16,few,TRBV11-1,TGTGCCAGCAACTTTTACCTAGCGGGGGTCTACAATGAGCAGTTCTTC,CASNFYLAGVYNEQFF
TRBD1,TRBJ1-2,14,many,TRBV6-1,TGTGCCAGCACCCCGCCCGGGACAGGGTATGGCTACACCTTC,CASTPPGTGYGYTF
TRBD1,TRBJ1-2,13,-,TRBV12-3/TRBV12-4,TGTGCCAGCAGCCCGGGACAGGGTTGGGGCTACACCTTC,CASSPGQGWGYTF
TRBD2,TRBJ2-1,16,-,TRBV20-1,TGCAGTGCGGAAAGTAGACTAGCGGAGTCCTACAATGAGCAGTTCTTC,CSAESRLAESYNEQFF
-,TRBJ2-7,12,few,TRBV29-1,TGCAGCGTTGAAGATCATGGGGATCGGCAGTACTTC,CSVEDHGDRQYF
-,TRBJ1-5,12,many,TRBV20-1,TGCAGTGCTCGTCGGGGGGATCAGCCCCAGCATTTT,CSARRGDQPQHF
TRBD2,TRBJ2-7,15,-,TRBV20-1,TGCAGTGCTTTCATGACCGGGACTAAGTCCTACGAGCAGTACTTC,CSAFMTGTKSYEQYF
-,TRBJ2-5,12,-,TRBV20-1,TGCAGTGCTAGGGGTAGCGTGGAGACCCAGTACTTC,CSARGSVETQYF
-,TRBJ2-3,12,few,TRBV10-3,TGTGCCACACGTGAAATGGGGAATACGCAGTATTTT,CATREMGNTQYF
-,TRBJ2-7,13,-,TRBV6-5,TGTGCCAGCAGTTACGGCCAGACCTACGAGCAGTACTTC,CASSYGQTYEQYF
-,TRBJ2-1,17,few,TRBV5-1,TGCGCCAGCAGCTTCCCCGGGGCAGGTGATACCTACAATGAGCAGTTCTTC,CASSFPGAGDTYNEQFF
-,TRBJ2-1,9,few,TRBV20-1,TGCGAGGCAGCTCGAGGCCAGTTCTTC,CEAARGQFF
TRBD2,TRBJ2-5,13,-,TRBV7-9,TGTGCCAGCCGGGGACTAGCCCAAGAGACCCAGTACTTC,CASRGLAQETQYF
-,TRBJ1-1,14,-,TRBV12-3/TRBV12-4,TGTGCCAGCAGTGCCAGGCTTGCGGACACTGAAGCTTTCTTT,CASSARLADTEAFF
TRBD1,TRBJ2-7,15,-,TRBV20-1,TGCAGTGCGAAACGGGACAGTATAAGCTCCTACGAGCAGTACTTC,CSAKRDSISSYEQYF
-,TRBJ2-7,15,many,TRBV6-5,TGTGCCAGCAGTTACTCGGCGGGGCGAGCCTACGAGCAGTACTTC,CASSYSAGRAYEQYF
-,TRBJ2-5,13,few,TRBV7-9,TGTGCCAGCAGCCCAGGAAGTCTGGGGACCCAGTACTTC,CASSPGSLGTQYF
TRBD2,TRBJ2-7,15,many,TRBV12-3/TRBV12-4,TGTGCCAGCAGTTTAAGACTAGCGGGAGTACGGGAGCAGTACTTC,CASSLRLAGVREQYF
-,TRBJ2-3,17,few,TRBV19,TGTGCCACTTCACCCCCCCTAAGTCAGGGTCCTACAGATACGCAGTATTTT,CATSPPLSQGPTDTQYF
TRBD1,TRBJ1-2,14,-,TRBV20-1,TGCAGTGCTAGGGAGACCACAGGGGAGAAGGGCTACACCTTC,CSARETTGEKGYTF
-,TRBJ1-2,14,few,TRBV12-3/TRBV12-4,TGTGCCAGCAAAGACCAGATTCCCAGCTATGGCTACACCTTC,CASKDQIPSYGYTF
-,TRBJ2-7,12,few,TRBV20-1,TGCAGTGGGGGGGGGCGGTTCGACGAGCAGTACTTC,CSGGGRFDEQYF
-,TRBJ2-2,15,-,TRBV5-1,TGCGCCAGCAGCTTGGGAAGGGAGTACACCGGGGAGCTGTTTTTT,CASSLGREYTGELFF
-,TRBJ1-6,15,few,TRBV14,TGTGCCAGCAGCCAAGTGGGGAGGAGTAATTCACCCCTCCACTTT,CASSQVGRSNSPLHF
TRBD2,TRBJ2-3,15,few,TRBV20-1,TGCAGTGCGATGGGAGGGGCTAGCGGGACAGATACGCAGTATTTT,CSAMGGASGTDTQYF
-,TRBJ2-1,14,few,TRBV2,TGTGCCAGCAATAATCCCGGCGAGATGTATGAGCAGTTCTTC,CASNNPGEMYEQFF
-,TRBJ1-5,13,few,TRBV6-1,TGTGCCAGCACCCAGTATAGCAATCAGCCCCAGCATTTT,CASTQYSNQPQHF
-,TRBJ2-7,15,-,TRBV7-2,TGTGCCAGCAGCGGGGCAGTGGCGGTGCCCTCAGGGCAGTACTTC,CASSGAVAVPSGQYF